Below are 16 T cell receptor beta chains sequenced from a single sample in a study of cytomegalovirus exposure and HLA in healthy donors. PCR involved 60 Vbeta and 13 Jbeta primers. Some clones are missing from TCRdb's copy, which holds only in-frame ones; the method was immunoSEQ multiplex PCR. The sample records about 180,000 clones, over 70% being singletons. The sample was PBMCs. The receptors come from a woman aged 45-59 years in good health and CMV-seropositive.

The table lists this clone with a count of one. The chain's CDR3 is CASSPRGSADTQYF. CDR3 DNA: TGTGCCAGCAGCCCCCGCGGGAGTGCAGATACGCAGTATTTT. The chain recombines TRBV7-2 with TRBJ2-3; 7 bases match TRBD2. V gave up 5 bases and J gave up 4 bases; unmatched junction bases: 6. Per the germline V gene, CDR1 is SGHTA and CDR2 is FQGNSA. This CDR3 comprises 14 residues.

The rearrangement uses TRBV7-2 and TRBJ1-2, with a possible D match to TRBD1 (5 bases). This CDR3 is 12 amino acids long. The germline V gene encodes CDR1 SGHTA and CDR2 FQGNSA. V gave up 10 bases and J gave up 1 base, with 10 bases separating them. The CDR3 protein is CAIGRGNYGYTF. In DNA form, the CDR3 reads TGTGCCATCGGAAGGGGTAACTATGGCTACACCTTC.

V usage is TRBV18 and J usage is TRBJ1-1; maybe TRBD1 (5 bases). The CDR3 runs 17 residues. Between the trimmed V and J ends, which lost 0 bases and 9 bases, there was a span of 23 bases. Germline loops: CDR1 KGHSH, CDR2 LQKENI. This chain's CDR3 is CASSPPTNSQEWEKAFF. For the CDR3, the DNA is TGTGCCAGCTCACCACCCACAAATTCACAGGAGTGGGAAAAAGCTTTCTTT.

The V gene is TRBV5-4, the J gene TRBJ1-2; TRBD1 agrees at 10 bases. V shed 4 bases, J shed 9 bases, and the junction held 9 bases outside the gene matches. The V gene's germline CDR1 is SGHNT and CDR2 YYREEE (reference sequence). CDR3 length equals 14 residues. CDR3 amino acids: CASSPGTGDGSYTF. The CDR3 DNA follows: TGTGCCAGCAGCCCAGGGACAGGGGATGGGAGCTACACCTTC.

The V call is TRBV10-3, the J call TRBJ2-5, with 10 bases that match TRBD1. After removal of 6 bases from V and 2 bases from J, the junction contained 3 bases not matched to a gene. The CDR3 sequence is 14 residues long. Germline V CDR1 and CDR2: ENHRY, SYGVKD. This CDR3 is CAISADRGQETQYF. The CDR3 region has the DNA TGTGCCATCAGCGCGGACAGGGGGCAAGAGACCCAGTACTTC.

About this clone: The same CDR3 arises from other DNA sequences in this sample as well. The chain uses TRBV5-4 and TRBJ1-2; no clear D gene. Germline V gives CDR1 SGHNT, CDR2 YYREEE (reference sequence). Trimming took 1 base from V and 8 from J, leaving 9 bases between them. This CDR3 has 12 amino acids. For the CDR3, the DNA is TGTGCCAGCAGCTTGACGGGAGAGGGCTACACCTTC. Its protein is CASSLTGEGYTF.

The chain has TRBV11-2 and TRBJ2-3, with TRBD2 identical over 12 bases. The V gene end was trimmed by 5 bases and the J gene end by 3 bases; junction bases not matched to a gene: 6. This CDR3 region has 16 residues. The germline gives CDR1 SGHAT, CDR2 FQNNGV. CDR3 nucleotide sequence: TGTGCCAGCAGCCAACAACTAGCGGGGGGTACAGATACGCAGTATTTT. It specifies CASSQQLAGGTDTQYF.

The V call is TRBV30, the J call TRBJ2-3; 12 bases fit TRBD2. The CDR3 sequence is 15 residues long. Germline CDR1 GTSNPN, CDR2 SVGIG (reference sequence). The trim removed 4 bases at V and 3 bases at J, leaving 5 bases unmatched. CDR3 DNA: TGTGCCTGGAACCGACTAGCGGGAGATACAGATACGCAGTATTTT. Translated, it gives CAWNRLAGDTDTQYF.

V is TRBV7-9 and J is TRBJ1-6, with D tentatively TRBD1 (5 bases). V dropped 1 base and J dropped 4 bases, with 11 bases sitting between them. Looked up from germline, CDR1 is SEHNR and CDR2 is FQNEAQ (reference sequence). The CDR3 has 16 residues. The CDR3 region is CASSLGQGRYNSPLHF. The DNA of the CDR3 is TGTGCCAGCAGCTTAGGCCAGGGAAGGTATAATTCACCCCTCCACTTT.

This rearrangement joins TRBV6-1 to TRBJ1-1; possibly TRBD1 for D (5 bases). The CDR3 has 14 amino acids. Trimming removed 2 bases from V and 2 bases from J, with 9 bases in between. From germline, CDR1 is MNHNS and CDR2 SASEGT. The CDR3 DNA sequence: TGTGCCAGCAGTGAAAACAGGTTAAACACTGAAGCTTTCTTT. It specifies CASSENRLNTEAFF.

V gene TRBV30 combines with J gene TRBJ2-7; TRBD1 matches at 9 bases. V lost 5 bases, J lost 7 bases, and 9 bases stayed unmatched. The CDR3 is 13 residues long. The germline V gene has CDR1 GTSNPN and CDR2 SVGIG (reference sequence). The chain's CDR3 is CAWHPGTGSEQYF. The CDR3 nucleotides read TGTGCCTGGCACCCCGGGACAGGGAGTGAGCAGTACTTC.

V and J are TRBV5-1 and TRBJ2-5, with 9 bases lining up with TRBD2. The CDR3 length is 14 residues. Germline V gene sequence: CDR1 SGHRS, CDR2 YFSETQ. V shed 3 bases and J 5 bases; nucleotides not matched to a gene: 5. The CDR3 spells CASSSAGGQETQYF. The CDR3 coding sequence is TGCGCCAGCAGCTCTGCGGGAGGGCAGGAGACCCAGTACTTC.

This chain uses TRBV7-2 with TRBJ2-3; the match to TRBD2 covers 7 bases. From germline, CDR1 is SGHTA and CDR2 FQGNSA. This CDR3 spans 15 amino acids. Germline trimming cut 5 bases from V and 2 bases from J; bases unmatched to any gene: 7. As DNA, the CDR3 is TGTGCCAGCAGCCAACCGCGGGGGAACACAGATACGCAGTATTTT. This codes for CASSQPRGNTDTQYF.

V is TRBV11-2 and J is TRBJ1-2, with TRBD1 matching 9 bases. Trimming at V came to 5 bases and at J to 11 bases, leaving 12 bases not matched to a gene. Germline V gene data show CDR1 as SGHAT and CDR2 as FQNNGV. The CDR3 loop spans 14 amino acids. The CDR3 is CASSPPGQGTGYTF. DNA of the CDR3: TGTGCCAGCAGCCCCCCGGGACAGGGCACGGGATACACCTTC. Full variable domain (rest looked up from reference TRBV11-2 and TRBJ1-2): EAGVAQSPRYKIIEKRQSVAFWCNPISGHATLYWYQQILGQGPKLLIQFQNNGVVDDSQLPKDRFSAERLKGVDSTLKIQPAKLEDSAVYLCASSPPGQGTGYTFGSGTRLTVV.

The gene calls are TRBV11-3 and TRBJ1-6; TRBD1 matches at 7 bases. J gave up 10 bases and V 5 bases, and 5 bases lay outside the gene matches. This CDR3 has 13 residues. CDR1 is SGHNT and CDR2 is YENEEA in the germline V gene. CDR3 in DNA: TGTGCCAGCAGCACCGACAGGGACTCACCCCTCCACTTT. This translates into CASSTDRDSPLHF.

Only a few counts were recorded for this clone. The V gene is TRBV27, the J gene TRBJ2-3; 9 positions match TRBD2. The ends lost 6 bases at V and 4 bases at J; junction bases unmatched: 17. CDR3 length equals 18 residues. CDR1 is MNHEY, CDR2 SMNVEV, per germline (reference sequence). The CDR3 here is CASRGVAGGPSGPDTQYF. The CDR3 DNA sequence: TGTGCCAGCAGAGGGGTTGCGGGAGGGCCCTCCGGCCCAGATACGCAGTATTTT.